These 21 T cell receptor beta chains were sequenced from one sample in a study of OX40 agonist ivuxolimab in advanced cancers. Clones were read by immunoSEQ multiplex PCR, and TCRdb kept only the in-frame ones, dropping some. The top ten hold approximately 1.2% of the sample, which has around 110,000 clones, roughly 90% seen once. The material sequenced was CD4+ or CD8+ T cells sorted from blood, taken in a trial of the OX40 agonist ivuxolimab. These TCRs come from an adult with an advanced solid tumor such as melanoma, head and neck, liver or kidney cancer.

The genes are TRBV28 and TRBJ1-5; a possible D gene is TRBD1 (5 bases). The germline V gene encodes CDR1 MDHEN and CDR2 SYDVKM. V lost 1 base and J lost 0, with 10 bases in between. This CDR3 contains 16 residues. CDR3 bases: TGTGCCAGCAGTTTATATATAGACAGTAGCAATCAGCCCCAGCATTTT. It encodes CASSLYIDSSNQPQHF.

The rearrangement uses TRBV5-6 and TRBJ1-1; D is uncertain. The length of the CDR3 is 12 residues. Trimming took 0 bases from V and 8 from J, leaving 8 bases between them. The germline V gene has CDR1 SGHDT and CDR2 YYEEEE. The DNA of the CDR3 is TGTGCCAGCAGCTTGGCCCGGGGAGAAGCTTTCTTT. Translating it yields CASSLARGEAFF.

The CDR3 DNA reads as TGTGCCAGCAGTTTAAGGAGACAAGATAATTCACCCCTCCACTTT. Residues: CASSLRRQDNSPLHF. The chain combines TRBV27 with TRBJ1-6; unclear D gene. Trimming left V 2 bases short and J 5 bases short, with 10 bases between. The V gene's germline CDR1 is MNHEY and CDR2 SMNVEV (reference sequence). The CDR3 totals 15 residues.

The gene calls are TRBV15 and TRBJ2-7; 13 bases are a match to TRBD2. CDR3 length: 16 amino acids. The germline V gene encodes CDR1 LNHNV and CDR2 YYDKDF (reference sequence). V was clipped by 1 base and J by 7 bases; unmatched bases: 7. The CDR3, as DNA: TGTGCCACCAGCAGAGGAGGACTAGCGGGAGTGGGAGAGCAGTACTTC. Translated: CATSRGGLAGVGEQYF.

This chain joins TRBV7-8 and TRBJ1-5; 7 positions match TRBD1. From germline, CDR1 is SGHVS and CDR2 FQNEAQ. The CDR3 consists of 14 residues. Germline trimming cut 4 bases from V and 6 bases from J; bases unmatched to any gene: 6. The CDR3 nucleotides are TGTGCCAGCAGCTCCACAGGGGCGGTTCAGCCCCAGCATTTT. Its translation: CASSSTGAVQPQHF.

The chain is built from TRBV7-9 and TRBJ2-7; D possibly uses TRBD1 or TRBD2 (5 bases each). The CDR3 runs to 14 residues. The V gene lost 5 bases and the J gene lost 2 bases, with 13 bases spanning the gap. CDR1 is SEHNR and CDR2 is FQNEAQ in the germline V gene (reference sequence). The CDR3 region is CASSPGPLTYEQYF. CDR3 bases: TGTGCCAGCAGCCCGGGACCGCTCACCTACGAGCAGTACTTC.

The CDR3 nucleotides read TGTGCCAGCAGCTTAGATACGACTAGCGGGAGAGCCGGGGAGCTGTTTTTT. This gives the protein CASSLDTTSGRAGELFF. The genes are TRBV7-2 and TRBJ2-2; 12 bases line up with TRBD2. There are 17 residues in the CDR3. Germline values: CDR1 SGHTA, CDR2 FQGNSA. V lost 1 base to trimming and J lost 6 bases; unmatched junction nucleotides: 6.

This sequence joins TRBV18 and TRBJ1-1, with unresolved D. The CDR3 length is 14 residues. V lost 6 bases and J 5 bases, leaving 16 bases between the germline ends. CDR1 and CDR2 from the germline V gene are KGHSH and LQKENI. DNA of the CDR3: TGTGCCAGCTCGCCTACCCGGGGTACGACTGAAGCTTTCTTT. Residues: CASSPTRGTTEAFF.

The chain employs TRBV4-3 and TRBJ1-1; 10 bases are shared with TRBD1. Germline assignment: CDR1 LGHNA and CDR2 YSLEER. J gave up 6 bases and V 0 bases, and 10 bases lay outside the gene matches. The CDR3 loop spans 17 amino acids. CDR3 loop: CASSQEGQGFGTAEAFF. The CDR3 DNA reads as TGCGCCAGCAGCCAAGAGGGACAGGGGTTCGGCACCGCTGAAGCTTTCTTT.

The V and J genes are TRBV19 and TRBJ1-4; D is perhaps TRBD1 (5 bases). The CDR3 length is 15 residues. Trimming pared 0 bases from V and 5 bases from J, leaving 10 bases between. CDR1 is LNHDA, CDR2 SQIVND, per germline (reference sequence). CDR3 in amino acids: CASSIDYRPNEKLFF. CDR3 nucleotides: TGTGCCAGTAGTATAGATTACAGGCCGAATGAAAAACTGTTTTTT.

The count of this clone is one. The rearrangement joins TRBV2 to TRBJ2-3; D gene unclear. V was pared by 3 bases and J by 2 bases, with 12 bases between. CDR1 is SNHLY, CDR2 FYNNEI, per germline. This CDR3 is 15 amino acids long. The CDR3 DNA is TGTGCCAGCAGTGACCAGCAGACTTTCACAGATACGCAGTATTTT. Protein product: CASSDQQTFTDTQYF.

V gene TRBV15 combines with J gene TRBJ2-1; D possibly corresponds to TRBD2 (5 bases). CDR3 length equals 16 residues. V was cut by 0 bases and J by 7 bases, with 16 bases left in between. Germline V CDR1 and CDR2: LNHNV, YYDKDF (reference sequence). CDR3 sequence: CATSRDRGPIANEQFF. In DNA, the CDR3 is TGTGCCACCAGCAGAGATCGAGGGCCCATAGCGAATGAGCAGTTCTTC.

The gene calls are TRBV9 and TRBJ2-2, with 13 nucleotides matching TRBD2. CDR1 and CDR2 (germline): SGDLS, YYNGEE. There are 16 residues in the CDR3. V dropped 0 bases and J dropped 8; count of bases not matched to a gene: 4. The CDR3 region is CASSVEGTSGIGELFF. Here the CDR3 DNA reads TGTGCCAGCAGCGTAGAGGGGACTAGCGGGATAGGGGAGCTGTTTTTT.

The rearrangement links TRBV11-2 to TRBJ2-7; D is unresolved. The germline V and J ends were trimmed by 4 bases and 1 base, with 17 bases remaining between them. CDR1 is SGHAT, CDR2 FQNNGV, per germline. This CDR3 is built from 16 residues. This CDR3 is CASSSAGFQKSYEQYF. For the CDR3, the DNA is TGTGCCAGCAGCTCCGCCGGGTTCCAAAAGTCCTACGAGCAGTACTTC.

This chain connects TRBV28 to TRBJ1-3; maybe TRBD1 (5 bases). V gave up 6 bases and J gave up 0 bases, with 9 bases separating them. The CDR3 covers 14 residues. Germline assignment: CDR1 MDHEN and CDR2 SYDVKM. CDR3 sequence (DNA): TGTGCCAGCAGCCGGGGACCCTCTGGAAACACCATATATTTT. Its translation is CASSRGPSGNTIYF.

V is TRBV18 and J is TRBJ1-3; possibly TRBD1 for D (6 bases). The ends were cut back, 1 base at V and 4 bases at J, with 11 bases in the middle. Per germline, CDR1 KGHSH and CDR2 LQKENI. This CDR3 region has 15 residues. CDR3 residues: CASSPQQGEGNTIYF. DNA of the CDR3: TGTGCCAGCTCACCACAACAGGGAGAGGGAAACACCATATATTTT. The whole variable domain, remainder taken from reference TRBV18 and TRBJ1-3, is NAGVMQNPRHLVRRRGQEARLRCSPMKGHSHVYWYRQLPEEGLKFMVYLQKENIIDESGMPKERFSAEFPKEGPSILRIQQVVRGDSAAYFCASSPQQGEGNTIYFGEGSWLTVV.

The V gene is TRBV28, the J gene TRBJ2-1; D is ambiguous. This CDR3 is built from 12 residues. Between the trimmed V and J ends, which lost 2 bases and 6 bases, there was a span of 5 bases. Germline V CDR1 and CDR2: MDHEN, SYDVKM. Written as DNA, the CDR3 is TGTGCCAGCAGTTTACTAGTCAATGAGCAGTTCTTC. Protein sequence: CASSLLVNEQFF.

With regard to this clone: This same CDR3 is encoded by further DNA sequences in the sample. This chain links TRBV5-4 with TRBJ2-5; a weak D match, TRBD1 (6 bases). The germline V gene encodes CDR1 SGHNT and CDR2 YYREEE (reference sequence). This CDR3 comprises 14 residues. Trimming shortened V by 6 bases and J by 5 bases, and 17 bases separated the two germline ends. CDR3 sequence (DNA): TGTGCCAGCACCTTAACCGGGACACCGGAGACCCAGTACTTC. The encoded protein is CASTLTGTPETQYF. The variable domain in full, completed from reference TRBV5-4 and TRBJ2-5, reads ETGVTQSPTHLIKTRGQQVTLRCSSQSGHNTVSWYQQALGQGPQFIFQYYREEENGRGNFPPRFSGLQFPNYSSELNVNALELDDSALYLCASTLTGTPETQYFGPGTRLLVL.

The chain recombines TRBV7-8 with TRBJ1-1; the D is unclear. The CDR3 length is 13 residues. Germline loops: CDR1 SGHVS, CDR2 FQNEAQ. V was trimmed by 3 bases and J by 4 bases, leaving 9 bases between them. In DNA, the CDR3 is TGTGCCAGCAGCTTCAACGGTGGCACTGAAGCTTTCTTT. It is translated as CASSFNGGTEAFF.

The chain carries TRBV10-1 and TRBJ2-2, with D perhaps TRBD2 (6 bases). With 8 bases removed from V and 6 bases from J, the gap between germline ends came to 10 bases. The CDR3 has 12 residues. Germline lookup yields CDR1 WNHNN and CDR2 SYGVQD (reference sequence). The CDR3 region is CASGGPAGELFF. CDR3 in DNA: TGCGCCAGCGGAGGGCCCGCCGGGGAGCTGTTTTTT.

V usage is TRBV4-2 and J usage is TRBJ1-1; 7 positions match TRBD1. Germline CDR1 and CDR2: LGHNA and YNFKEQ. The CDR3 totals 15 residues. Losses at the gene ends were 4 bases for V and 4 bases for J; bases not matched to a gene: 9. The CDR3 loop reads CASSPGRQGGTEAFF. In nucleotides, the CDR3 is TGTGCCAGCAGCCCCGGCCGACAGGGAGGCACTGAAGCTTTCTTT.